A selection of T cell receptor beta chains follows, all from one sample in a study of cytomegalovirus exposure and HLA in healthy donors. The method was immunoSEQ multiplex PCR; TCRdb's version includes in-frame clones alone and lacks a portion of them. The table includes 150,000 to 200,000 clones, around 80% detected once. Material for sequencing was PBMCs. Receptors originate from a woman aged 45-65 years in good health and CMV-seropositive. CDR3s include the opening cysteine and the closing phenylalanine or tryptophan. The order of the fields is clone size, J gene, D gene, V gene, CDR3 protein, CDR3 DNA. D genes are given only for firm matches. Size values are once, few and many counts, or a class for expanded clones, and some rows have none.

.,TRBJ2-5,.,TRBV5-4,CASSSTSQETQYF,TGTGCCAGCAGCTCGACTAGTCAAGAGACCCAGTACTTC
.,TRBJ2-5,TRBD2,TRBV13,CASSPITSGQETQYF,TGTGCCAGCAGCCCCATAACTAGCGGTCAAGAGACCCAGTACTTC
.,TRBJ1-4,.,TRBV15,CATSREHQRNEKLFF,TGTGCCACCAGCAGAGAGCACCAGCGTAATGAAAAACTGTTTTTT
once,TRBJ1-3,.,TRBV6-1,CASSDPRGSGNTIYF,TGTGCCAGCAGTGACCCCCGGGGTTCAGGAAACACCATATATTTT
few,TRBJ1-2,TRBD1,TRBV7-9,CASSPRARGLYGYTF,TGTGCCAGCAGCCCCCGGGCCAGGGGGTTGTATGGCTACACCTTC
.,TRBJ2-5,TRBD2,TRBV13,CASSLRRESLETQYF,TGTGCCAGCTCCTTAAGGCGGGAGAGCCTGGAGACCCAGTACTTC
.,TRBJ1-5,.,TRBV15,CATRTADSNNQPQHF,TGTGCCACCAGAACCGCCGACAGTAACAATCAGCCCCAGCATTTT
once,TRBJ2-5,.,TRBV7-2,CASALRQETQYF,TGTGCCAGCGCCTTGCGGCAAGAGACCCAGTACTTC
once,TRBJ2-7,TRBD2,TRBV27,CASSSRLAGGLIYEQYF,TGTGCCAGCAGTTCAAGACTAGCGGGAGGGCTAATCTACGAGCAGTACTTC
.,TRBJ1-1,.,TRBV18,CASSPTRTEGNTEAFF,TGTGCCAGCTCACCTACAAGGACAGAGGGGAACACTGAAGCTTTCTTT
once,TRBJ1-5,.,TRBV19,CASSIDIQPQHF,TGTGCCAGTAGTATAGACATCCAGCCCCAGCATTTT
.,TRBJ2-5,.,TRBV6-6,CASGGASETQYF,TGTGCCAGCGGGGGGGCTTCAGAGACCCAGTACTTC
.,TRBJ2-5,.,TRBV18,CASSLRRGETQYF,TGTGCCAGCTCCCTCAGAAGAGGGGAGACCCAGTACTTC
.,TRBJ1-1,.,TRBV4-2,CASSQVLMNTEAFF,TGTGCCAGCAGCCAAGTACTAATGAACACTGAAGCTTTCTTT
.,TRBJ2-1,TRBD2,TRBV11-2,CASSRAGGRYNEQFF,TGTGCCAGCAGCCGAGCGGGAGGGAGGTACAATGAGCAGTTCTTC
.,TRBJ1-5,.,TRBV19,CASSRPRSNQPQHF,TGTGCCAGTAGTAGGCCCCGAAGCAATCAGCCCCAGCATTTT
once,TRBJ2-7,TRBD2,TRBV15,CATSRERGISGRREQYF,TGTGCCACCAGCAGAGAAAGGGGCATTAGCGGGAGGAGAGAGCAGTACTTC
.,TRBJ2-7,TRBD2,TRBV28,CASSPVARGLAGSYEQYF,TGTGCCAGCAGTCCTGTCGCCAGGGGACTAGCGGGATCCTACGAGCAGTACTTC
.,TRBJ2-5,.,TRBV5-1,CASSLSRLSYETQYF,TGCGCCAGCAGCTTGAGCAGGCTCTCATATGAGACCCAGTACTTC
.,TRBJ2-3,.,TRBV7-7,CASSLGSLGREDTQYF,TGTGCTAGCAGCTTAGGTTCTCTTGGGCGTGAAGATACGCAGTATTTT
.,TRBJ2-1,.,TRBV27,CASRGGSYNEQFF,TGTGCCAGCAGGGGGGGATCCTACAATGAGCAGTTCTTC
.,TRBJ1-1,.,TRBV6-6,CASSFTNYRVEAEAFF,TGTGCCAGCAGTTTTACTAATTACAGGGTGGAAGCTGAAGCTTTCTTT
.,TRBJ1-4,.,TRBV5-5,CASSLLRGSEKLFF,TGTGCCAGCAGCTTGCTCCGGGGGAGCGAAAAACTGTTTTTT
.,TRBJ2-1,TRBD1,TRBV4-2,CASSEGTAPPNEQFF,TGTGCCAGCAGCGAGGGGACAGCTCCCCCAAATGAGCAGTTCTTC
.,TRBJ2-3,TRBD1,TRBV25-1,CASSYHRGVTDTQYF,TGTGCCAGCAGTTACCACAGGGGGGTTACAGATACGCAGTATTTT
few,TRBJ2-7,.,TRBV5-6,CASGTISEQYF,TGTGCCAGCGGCACCATCTCCGAGCAGTACTTC
.,TRBJ2-7,.,TRBV7-9,CSSSSGQKHHF,TGTTCCAGCAGCTCCGGACAAAAGCATCACTTC
.,TRBJ1-3,.,TRBV5-1,CASSFGENGNTIYF,TGCGCCAGCAGCTTCGGGGAGAATGGAAACACCATATATTTT
.,TRBJ2-1,.,TRBV12-5,CASGLKGSSYNEQFF,TGTGCTAGTGGTTTGAAAGGGAGCTCCTACAATGAGCAGTTCTTC
.,TRBJ1-1,TRBD1,TRBV19,CASSVTGGGTEAFF,TGTGCCAGTAGCGTCACAGGGGGTGGCACTGAAGCTTTCTTT
.,TRBJ1-5,.,TRBV7-2,CASSLRGGEQPQHF,TGTGCCAGCAGCTTACGGGGAGGGGAACAGCCCCAGCATTTT
few,TRBJ1-5,.,TRBV6-1,CASSSHSRQPQHF,TGTGCCAGCAGTTCGCATAGTCGTCAGCCCCAGCATTTT
.,TRBJ2-1,TRBD2,TRBV5-4,CASSLPTSGRGNNEQFF,TGTGCCAGCAGCCTCCCGACTAGCGGGAGGGGGAACAATGAGCAGTTCTTC
once,TRBJ2-2,.,TRBV5-1,CASSLDVGGVTGELFF,TGCGCCAGCAGCTTGGACGTCGGAGGGGTCACCGGGGAGCTGTTTTTT
once,TRBJ2-3,TRBD2,TRBV18,CASSGTSGSDTQYF,TGTGCCAGCTCAGGGACTAGCGGGAGTGATACGCAGTATTTT
few,TRBJ1-1,TRBD1,TRBV5-4,CASSSHRGLGTEAFF,TGTGCCAGCAGCTCCCACAGGGGGCTTGGCACTGAAGCTTTCTTT
few,TRBJ2-5,TRBD1,TRBV13,CASSSRDSRETQYF,TGTGCCAGCAGCTCGAGGGACAGTCGAGAGACCCAGTACTTC
.,TRBJ1-2,.,TRBV7-2,CASSLMSGDNYGYTF,TGTGCCAGCAGCTTAATGTCAGGGGACAACTATGGCTACACCTTC
.,TRBJ1-4,.,TRBV7-9,CASSLARNEKLFF,TGTGCCAGCAGCTTAGCCCGGAATGAAAAACTGTTTTTT
few,TRBJ2-7,TRBD1,TRBV19,CASSGQAGTPYEQYF,TGTGCCAGTAGCGGACAGGCGGGTACCCCCTACGAGCAGTACTTC
.,TRBJ2-1,.,TRBV6-5,CASSYQLASNEQFF,TGTGCCAGCAGTTACCAGCTAGCAAGTAATGAGCAGTTCTTC
.,TRBJ2-1,TRBD2,TRBV27,CASSPGLAGGNEQFF,TGTGCCAGCAGTCCCGGACTAGCGGGAGGTAATGAGCAGTTCTTC
.,TRBJ2-1,.,TRBV5-6,CASSLLWTGNEQFF,TGTGCCAGCAGCTTGTTATGGACGGGGAATGAGCAGTTCTTC
.,TRBJ1-4,.,TRBV6-5,CASSYSGAGWSKKLFF,TGTGCCAGCAGTTACTCTGGGGCAGGGTGGAGCAAAAAACTGTTTTTT
.,TRBJ2-2,TRBD1,TRBV6-4,CASIPGQGRRVSTGELFF,TGTGCCAGCATCCCGGGACAGGGGAGGCGGGTGAGTACCGGGGAGCTGTTTTTT
.,TRBJ1-1,TRBD1,TRBV9,CASSEGPGQGWSTEAFF,TGTGCCAGCAGCGAGGGGCCGGGACAGGGATGGAGCACTGAAGCTTTCTTT
.,TRBJ2-3,.,TRBV28,CASSSGLRNTDTQYF,TGTGCCAGCAGTTCCGGACTTCGCAACACAGATACGCAGTATTTT
.,TRBJ2-7,.,TRBV7-3,CASSSDKDSYEQYF,TGTGCCAGCAGCTCAGACAAAGACTCCTACGAGCAGTACTTC
few,TRBJ1-1,.,TRBV4-3,CASSQDRRSGRAAEAFF,TGCGCCAGCAGCCAGGATAGGAGATCGGGCAGGGCCGCTGAAGCTTTCTTT